This T cell receptor beta chain came from a study of blood T cell repertoires in COVID-19. Overall study context: COVID-19 samples, acute and convalescent, were from the United States, Italy and Spain. Sources were T cells, B-cell-depleted T cells, or PBMCs; the material itself was cDNA or gDNA.

As processed by the authors: Scientists estimated how many nucleated cells there were by amplifying reference gene primers. Only in-frame clones appear in the TCRdb table, and some are missing; sequencing was by immunoSEQ multiplex PCR. Clone size and V and J calls were adopted from that table, with D and trimming inferred from the DNA. This repertoire shows under 150,000 clones, around nine tenths found once; its top ten account for approximately 4.2%. Trimming stripped 6 bases from V and 0 bases from J, with 9 bases between. CDR1 and CDR2 from the germline V gene are MNHEY and SVGAGI. The CDR3 runs 14 residues.

The chain links TRBV6-5 to TRBJ1-5; no reliable D call. Material: peripheral blood. The origin of this receptor is a middle-aged woman with acute or convalescent COVID-19. The CDR3 spells CASSLEYSNQPQHF. The CDR3 DNA sequence: TGTGCCAGCAGCTTAGAGTATAGCAATCAGCCCCAGCATTTT.